The sample holds one count of the clone carrying this T cell receptor beta chain. Its antigen is undetermined. These data originate in a study of blood T cells in healthy people across ages. Overall study results and limits: Diversity figures based on one million T cells were deemed too low.

Using a J-beta primer mix together with a sample-barcoded 5' primer, a second PCR was run for about 7 to 12 cycles. TCRdb processed the 5' RACE reads anew with MiXCR; each CDR3 protein has one entry. The sample shows about 1,500,000 distinct CDR3 sequences, around two fifths of them seen only once. This CDR3 has 14 residues. Germline loops: CDR1 DFQATT, CDR2 SNEGSKA (reference sequence). The V gene end was trimmed by 3 bases and the J gene end by 3 bases; junction bases not matched to a gene: 3. This TCR was sampled from a woman aged 18 to 35 in good health. V is TRBV20-1 and J is TRBJ1-5; 9 bases are shared with TRBD1. Sequenced sample: blood. In DNA form, the CDR3 reads TGCAGTGCTAGCCGACAGGGGGACAATCAGCCCCAGCATTTT. Translated: CSASRQGDNQPQHF.